What follows are 13 T cell receptor beta chains derived from one specimen sequenced in a study of shared clonotypes between healthy human individuals. Libraries were prepared by immunoSEQ multiplex PCR; TCRdb keeps only in-frame clonotypes and omits some of them. Among 470,000 or so clones listed, around 73% were seen once. The sample consisted of PBMCs. These receptors were obtained from a woman aged 40 to 55 in good health. Some clones in this sample may be carry-over from other donors' samples.

The chain couples TRBV7-9 to TRBJ1-5, with 7 bases lining up with TRBD1. V lost 1 base and J lost 3; bases outside the gene matches: 15. CDR1 is SEHNR and CDR2 is FQNEAQ in the germline V gene (reference sequence). This CDR3 comprises 19 residues. The CDR3 loop is CASSLEGADVWDHNQPQHF. The CDR3 DNA sequence: TGTGCCAGCAGCTTAGAGGGGGCCGATGTGTGGGACCACAATCAGCCCCAGCATTTT.

The chain couples TRBV19 to TRBJ2-7; 7 bases line up with TRBD1. Germline CDR1 reads LNHDA; CDR2 reads SQIVND (reference sequence). The CDR3 covers 14 residues. The V gene end was trimmed by 3 bases and the J gene end by 6 bases; junction bases not matched to a gene: 8. The CDR3 protein is CASSIEGGAGEQYF. DNA of the CDR3: TGTGCCAGTAGTATTGAAGGGGGCGCCGGCGAGCAGTACTTC.

V and J are TRBV28 and TRBJ2-1; 7 nucleotides match TRBD2. V dropped 6 bases and J dropped 7; count of bases not matched to a gene: 6. This CDR3 comprises 13 residues. The germline CDR1 and CDR2 sequences are MDHEN and SYDVKM. CDR3 residues: CASRWSGINEQFF. DNA of the CDR3: TGTGCCAGCAGGTGGAGCGGGATTAATGAGCAGTTCTTC.

The J gene is TRBJ1-1, the V gene TRBV7-2; D perhaps matches TRBD1 (5 bases). The CDR3 sequence is 15 residues long. V was clipped by 5 bases and J by 5 bases, with 18 bases between them. Germline V gene lookup returns CDR1 SGHTA and CDR2 FQGNSA. CDR3 DNA sequence: TGTGCCAGCAGCCTAGATCGGGCAGGGTTAACTGAAGCTTTCTTT. Amino acids: CASSLDRAGLTEAFF. The variable domain in full, completed from reference TRBV7-2 and TRBJ1-1, reads GAGVSQSPSNKVTEKGKDVELRCDPISGHTALYWYRQSLGQGLEFLIYFQGNSAPDKSGLPSDRFSAERTGGSVSTLTIQRTQQEDSAVYLCASSLDRAGLTEAFFGQGTRLTVV.

This chain connects TRBV5-1 to TRBJ1-2; TRBD1 matches at 7 bases. CDR1 and CDR2 from the germline V gene are SGHRS and YFSETQ. V lost 4 bases to trimming and J lost 2 bases; unmatched junction nucleotides: 2. There are 13 residues in the CDR3. The CDR3 nucleotides are TGCGCCAGCAGCCAGGACAGGAACTATGGCTACACCTTC. It yields the protein CASSQDRNYGYTF.

This clone was seen at least ten times. This chain joins TRBV5-6 and TRBJ2-1, with D unclear. This CDR3 is 11 amino acids long. Germline assignment: CDR1 SGHDT and CDR2 YYEEEE. V was clipped by 4 bases and J by 5 bases, with 4 bases between them. The CDR3 bases are TGTGCCAGCAGCCTAAACAATGAGCAGTTCTTC. This gives the protein CASSLNNEQFF.

This rearrangement joins TRBV5-1 to TRBJ1-1; D is perhaps TRBD1 (6 bases). Germline V gives CDR1 SGHRS, CDR2 YFSETQ. The germline V and J ends were trimmed by 0 bases and 1 base, with 10 bases remaining between them. CDR3 length equals 15 residues. Here the CDR3 reads CASSLGGGRNTEAFF. Written as DNA, the CDR3 is TGCGCCAGCAGCTTGGGTGGGGGCCGGAACACTGAAGCTTTCTTT.

This clone occurred many times. The sample has other DNA sequences that encode this CDR3 too. The chain has TRBV6-1 and TRBJ2-7; 12 positions agree with TRBD2. There are 14 residues in the CDR3. CDR1 and CDR2 from the germline V gene are MNHNS and SASEGT. V was pared by 8 bases and J by 5 bases, with 7 bases of the junction left unmatched. CDR3 amino acids: CASETSGRIHEQYF. The DNA of the CDR3 is TGTGCCAGCGAGACTAGCGGGAGAATCCACGAGCAGTACTTC.

The chain carries TRBV18 and TRBJ1-2; D is unclear. The CDR3 extends over 13 amino acids. V dropped 1 base and J dropped 3 bases, with 6 bases sitting between them. Germline V gives CDR1 KGHSH, CDR2 LQKENI. The DNA of the CDR3 is TGTGCCAGCTCACCACAGGGTGACTATGGCTACACCTTC. It is translated as CASSPQGDYGYTF.

This chain uses TRBV4-1 with TRBJ2-1, with D perhaps given as TRBD1 or TRBD2 (6 bases each). The CDR3 runs 17 residues. Trimming removed 0 bases at V and 6 bases at J, with 18 bases between. Germline CDR1 and CDR2: MGHRA and YSYEKL. This CDR3 is CASSQEPWGADFNEQFF. DNA for the CDR3: TGCGCCAGCAGCCAAGAACCATGGGGGGCTGACTTCAATGAGCAGTTCTTC.

This sequence joins TRBV5-1 and TRBJ2-3, with TRBD1 identical over 7 bases. J was trimmed by 2 bases and V by 5 bases; bases with no gene match: 8. This CDR3 comprises 15 residues. Germline V gene data show CDR1 as SGHRS and CDR2 as YFSETQ. This CDR3 is CASRPTGTYTDTQYF. The CDR3 DNA is TGCGCCAGCAGGCCGACAGGGACCTACACAGATACGCAGTATTTT.

The chain links TRBV5-1 to TRBJ1-3; D not resolved. Per the germline V gene, CDR1 is SGHRS and CDR2 is YFSETQ. V was cut by 0 bases and J by 4 bases, with 17 bases left in between. The CDR3 has 17 amino acids. CDR3 loop: CASSLDMDFRGGNTIYF. For the CDR3, the DNA is TGCGCCAGCAGCTTGGATATGGACTTCCGAGGAGGAAACACCATATATTTT.

The rearrangement links TRBV5-6 to TRBJ1-4, with D maybe TRBD1 (5 bases). The V end lost 0 bases, the J end lost 3 bases, and 6 bases lay between the germline ends. Germline values: CDR1 SGHDT, CDR2 YYEEEE. This CDR3 has 14 residues. The DNA of the CDR3 is TGTGCCAGCAGCTTGGCAGGGTCTAATGAAAAACTGTTTTTT. Translation: CASSLAGSNEKLFF.